This TCR beta chain was documented in a study of blood T cell repertoires in COVID-19. TCRdb's table, derived via immunoSEQ multiplex PCR, lists solely in-frame clones and lacks some. This table holds some 130,000 clones, around 89% found once. Sequencing was carried out using peripheral blood. The TCR comes from a man in his fifties with acute or convalescent COVID-19.

CDR3 protein: CSASVGGTNYGYTF. The CDR3 DNA reads TGCAGTGCTAGTGTGGGGGGAACTAACTATGGCTACACCTTC. The chain joins TRBV20-1 to TRBJ1-2; D is possibly TRBD1 (5 bases). Looked up from germline, CDR1 is DFQATT and CDR2 is SNEGSKA (reference sequence). CDR3 length equals 14 residues. Trimming stripped 3 bases from V and 0 bases from J, with 11 bases between.